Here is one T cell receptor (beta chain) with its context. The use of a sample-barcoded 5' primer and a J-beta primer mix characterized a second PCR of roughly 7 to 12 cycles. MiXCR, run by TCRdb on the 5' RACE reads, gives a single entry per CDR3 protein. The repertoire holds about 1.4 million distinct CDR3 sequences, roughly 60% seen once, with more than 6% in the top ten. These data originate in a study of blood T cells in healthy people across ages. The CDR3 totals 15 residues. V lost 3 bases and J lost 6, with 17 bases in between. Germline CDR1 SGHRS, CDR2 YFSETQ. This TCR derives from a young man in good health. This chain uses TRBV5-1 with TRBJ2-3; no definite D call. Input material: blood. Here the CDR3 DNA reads TGCGCCAGCAGCTGGGCAGGCAGTCCACCGGATACGCAGTATTTT. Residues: CASSWAGSPPDTQYF.